The sequence of this T cell receptor (beta chain) was determined in a study of cytomegalovirus exposure and HLA in healthy donors. General study points: The study found most TCR sequences rare, yet found some public TCRs in many donors. The classifier reportedly diagnosed cytomegalovirus status with high sensitivity and specificity. The study recorded 150 to 200 TCR beta chains that were cytomegalovirus-associated.

The germline V gene encodes CDR1 SSHAT and CDR2 FNYEAQ (reference sequence). This CDR3 region has 14 residues. Trimming left V 2 bases short and J 4 bases short, with 11 bases between. Data came from immunoSEQ multiplex PCR; TCRdb stores just in-frame clones and leaves some out. The sample holds 200,000 to 300,000 clones, approximately 86% seen once. This clone was recorded only once. Its antigen is undetermined. What was sequenced was PBMCs. The chain links TRBV7-7 to TRBJ2-5; D perhaps matches TRBD2 (6 bases). The receptor was derived from a woman aged 25 to 45 in good health and CMV-seropositive. CDR3 sequence (DNA): TGTGCCAGCAGCTTAAGTCCAGCGGGAGAGACCCAGTACTTC. Its translation: CASSLSPAGETQYF.